The following is a T cell receptor beta chain sequence with its context. Its matching antigen is unknown. CD4+ cells underwent sorting into CD25+CD127- cells for roughly 5 patients. This specimen comes from a study of CD8+ T cells in alopecia areata. J lost 3 bases, V lost 1 base, and 3 bases had no gene match. Germline V gene lookup returns CDR1 MNHNY and CDR2 SVGAGI (reference sequence). The CDR3 spans 15 residues. Study-wide points: Relative to normal scalp, lesional scalp, especially alopecia totalis/universalis, showed higher clonality.

cDNA serving as the sequencing template came from extracted, reverse transcribed RNA. Profiled with immunoSEQ multiplex PCR; TCRdb holds only in-frame clones, not every one. This table has roughly 40,000 clones, roughly half appearing once. Material for sequencing was CD4+ Tregs sorted from blood. The J gene is TRBJ1-3, the V gene TRBV6-6, with 7 nucleotides matching TRBD1. This sequence originates from a human donor with alopecia areata. This chain's CDR3 is CASSYLTGLGNTIYF. The CDR3 coding sequence is TGTGCCAGCAGTTACTTGACAGGGCTTGGAAACACCATATATTTT.